The text below deals with one T cell receptor (beta chain). Antigen unknown. CDR1 is SGDLS, CDR2 YYNGEE, per germline. V lost 5 bases to trimming and J lost 6 bases; unmatched junction nucleotides: 9. The CDR3 extends over 16 amino acids. The source of the sample is a study of cytomegalovirus exposure and HLA in healthy donors. Regarding the study as a whole: Later analysis associated a missense DCLRE1C variant with TCR beta V- and J-gene trimming. A reported reduction in N-insertions relative to the approximately 690-donor mean was seen in an Asian-associated ancestry cluster in a later analysis. Most TCR sequences were uncommon, yet certain public TCRs appeared in many donors. In terms of immune exposure information, only CMV serostatus was available.

This PCR relied on a set of 60 Vbeta primers and 13 Jbeta primers. The repertoire was sequenced with immunoSEQ multiplex PCR; TCRdb's copy has only in-frame clones and lacks some. The top ten hold about 2.5% of the sample, which has approximately 150,000 clones, roughly 80% seen once. The source material was PBMCs. The rearrangement joins TRBV9 to TRBJ2-2; 11 positions agree with TRBD1. The TCR originated in a male donor in good health and CMV-seronegative. The CDR3 region is CASSERTGGRAGELFF. The CDR3 DNA reads as TGTGCCAGCAGTGAACGGACAGGGGGCCGCGCCGGGGAGCTGTTTTTT.